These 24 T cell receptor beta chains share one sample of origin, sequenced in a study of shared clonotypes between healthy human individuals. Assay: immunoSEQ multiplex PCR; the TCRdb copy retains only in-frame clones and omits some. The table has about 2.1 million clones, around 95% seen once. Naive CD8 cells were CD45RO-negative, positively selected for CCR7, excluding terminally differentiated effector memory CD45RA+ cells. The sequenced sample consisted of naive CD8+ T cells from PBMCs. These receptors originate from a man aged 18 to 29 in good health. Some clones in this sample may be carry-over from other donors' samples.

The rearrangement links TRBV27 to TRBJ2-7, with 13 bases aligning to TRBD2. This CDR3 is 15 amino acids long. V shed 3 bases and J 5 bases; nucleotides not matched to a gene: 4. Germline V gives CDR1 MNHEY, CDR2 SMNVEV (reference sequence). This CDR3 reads CASSLWTSGSNEQYF. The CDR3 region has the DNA TGTGCCAGCAGTTTGTGGACTAGCGGGAGTAACGAGCAGTACTTC.

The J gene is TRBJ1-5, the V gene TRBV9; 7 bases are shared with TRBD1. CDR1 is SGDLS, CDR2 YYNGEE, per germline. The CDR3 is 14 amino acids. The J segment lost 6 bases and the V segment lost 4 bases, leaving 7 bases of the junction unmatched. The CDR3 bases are TGTGCCAGCAGCCCTACACAGGGGACTCAGCCCCAGCATTTT. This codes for CASSPTQGTQPQHF.

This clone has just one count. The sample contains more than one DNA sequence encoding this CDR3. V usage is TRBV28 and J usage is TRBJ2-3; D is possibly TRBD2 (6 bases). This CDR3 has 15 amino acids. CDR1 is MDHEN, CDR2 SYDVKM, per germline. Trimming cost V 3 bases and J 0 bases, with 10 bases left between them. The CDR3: CASSLLGLSTDTQYF. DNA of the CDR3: TGTGCCAGCAGTTTGTTGGGACTTAGCACAGATACGCAGTATTTT.

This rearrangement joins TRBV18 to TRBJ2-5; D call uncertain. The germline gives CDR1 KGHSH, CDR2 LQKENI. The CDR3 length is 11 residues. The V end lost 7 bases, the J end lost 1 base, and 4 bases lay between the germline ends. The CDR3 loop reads CASYAQETQYF. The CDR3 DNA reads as TGTGCCAGCTACGCCCAAGAGACCCAGTACTTC.

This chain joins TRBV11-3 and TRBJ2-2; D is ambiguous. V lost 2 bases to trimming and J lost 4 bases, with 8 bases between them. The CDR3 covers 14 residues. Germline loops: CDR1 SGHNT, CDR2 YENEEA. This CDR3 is CASSLPGSTGELFF. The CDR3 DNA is TGTGCCAGCAGCTTACCAGGAAGCACCGGGGAGCTGTTTTTT.

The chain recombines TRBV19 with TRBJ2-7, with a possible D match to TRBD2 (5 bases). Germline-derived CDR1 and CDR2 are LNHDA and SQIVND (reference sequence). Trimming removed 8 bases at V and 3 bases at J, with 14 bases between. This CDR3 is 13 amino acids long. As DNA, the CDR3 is TGTGCCAGTCGGGGAGCTCCGATCTACGAGCAGTACTTC. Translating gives CASRGAPIYEQYF.

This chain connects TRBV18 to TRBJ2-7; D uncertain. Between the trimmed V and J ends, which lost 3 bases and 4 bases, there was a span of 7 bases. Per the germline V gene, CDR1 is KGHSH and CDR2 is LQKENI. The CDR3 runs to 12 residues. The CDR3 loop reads CASSPSRYEQYF. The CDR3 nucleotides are TGTGCCAGCTCACCTTCTAGGTACGAGCAGTACTTC.

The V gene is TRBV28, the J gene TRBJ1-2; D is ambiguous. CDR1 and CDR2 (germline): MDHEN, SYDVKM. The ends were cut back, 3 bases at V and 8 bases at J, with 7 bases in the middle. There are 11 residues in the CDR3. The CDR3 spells CASSFGQGYTF. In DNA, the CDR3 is TGTGCCAGCAGTTTTGGGCAGGGCTACACCTTC.

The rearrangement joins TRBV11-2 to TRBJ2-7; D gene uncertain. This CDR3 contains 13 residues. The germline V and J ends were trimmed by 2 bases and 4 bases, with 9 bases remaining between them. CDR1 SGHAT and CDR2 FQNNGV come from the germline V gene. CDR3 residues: CASSLSRKYEQYF. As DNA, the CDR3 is TGTGCCAGCAGCTTATCGAGAAAGTACGAGCAGTACTTC.

The CDR3 sequence is CASSPRTGYNEQFF. The CDR3 bases are TGTGCCAGCAGCCCGAGGACAGGGTACAATGAGCAGTTCTTC. The V call is TRBV7-3, the J call TRBJ2-1, with 8 bases fitting TRBD1. The germline V gene has CDR1 SGHTA and CDR2 FQGTGA. The trim removed 5 bases at V and 4 bases at J, leaving 4 bases unmatched. The CDR3 sequence is 14 residues long.

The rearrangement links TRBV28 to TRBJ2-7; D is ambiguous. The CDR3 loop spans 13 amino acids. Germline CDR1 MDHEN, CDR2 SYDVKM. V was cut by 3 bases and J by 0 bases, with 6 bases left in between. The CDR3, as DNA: TGTGCCAGCAGTTTCGGGCTCTCCTACGAGCAGTACTTC. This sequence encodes CASSFGLSYEQYF.

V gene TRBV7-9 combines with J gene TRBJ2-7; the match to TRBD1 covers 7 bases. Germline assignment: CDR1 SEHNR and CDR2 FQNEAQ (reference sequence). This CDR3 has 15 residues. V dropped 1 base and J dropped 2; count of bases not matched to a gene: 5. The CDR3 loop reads CASSLEIGGPYEQYF. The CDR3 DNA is TGTGCCAGCAGCTTAGAAATAGGGGGCCCCTACGAGCAGTACTTC.

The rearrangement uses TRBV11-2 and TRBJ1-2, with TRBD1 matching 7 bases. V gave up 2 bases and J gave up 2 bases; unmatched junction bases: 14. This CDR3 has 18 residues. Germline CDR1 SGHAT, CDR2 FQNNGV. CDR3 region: CASSLPIRDSLFNYGYTF. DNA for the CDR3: TGTGCCAGCAGCTTACCCATCCGGGACAGTCTTTTCAACTATGGCTACACCTTC.

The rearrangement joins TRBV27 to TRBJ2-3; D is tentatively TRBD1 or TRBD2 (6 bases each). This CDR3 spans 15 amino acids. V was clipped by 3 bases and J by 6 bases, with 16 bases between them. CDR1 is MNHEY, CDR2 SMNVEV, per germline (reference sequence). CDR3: CASSFLGKGGDTQYF. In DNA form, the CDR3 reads TGTGCCAGCAGTTTCTTGGGGAAGGGGGGCGATACGCAGTATTTT.

CDR3 nucleotide sequence: TGTGCCAGCAGCTTAGGGGGTCTAGCAGCGAACACCGGGGAGCTGTTTTTT. This translates into CASSLGGLAANTGELFF. The V call is TRBV13, the J call TRBJ2-2; possible D gene TRBD2, 5 bases. The germline CDR1 and CDR2 sequences are PRHDT and FYEKMQ (reference sequence). Trimming removed 0 bases at V and 0 bases at J, with 11 bases between. There are 17 residues in the CDR3.

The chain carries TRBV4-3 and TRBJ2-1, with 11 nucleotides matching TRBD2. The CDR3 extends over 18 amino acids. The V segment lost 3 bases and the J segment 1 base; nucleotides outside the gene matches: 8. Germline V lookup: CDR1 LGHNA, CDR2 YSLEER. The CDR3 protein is CASSHGLAGDLSYNEQFF. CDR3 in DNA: TGCGCCAGCAGCCACGGACTAGCGGGCGACCTGTCCTACAATGAGCAGTTCTTC.

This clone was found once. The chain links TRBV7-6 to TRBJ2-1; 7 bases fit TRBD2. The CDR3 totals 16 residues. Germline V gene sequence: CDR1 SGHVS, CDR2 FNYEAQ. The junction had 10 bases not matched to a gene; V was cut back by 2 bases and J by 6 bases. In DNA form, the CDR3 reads TGTGCCAGCAGCTTAAAGGGGTGGCGGGAGACCAATGAGCAGTTCTTC. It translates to CASSLKGWRETNEQFF.

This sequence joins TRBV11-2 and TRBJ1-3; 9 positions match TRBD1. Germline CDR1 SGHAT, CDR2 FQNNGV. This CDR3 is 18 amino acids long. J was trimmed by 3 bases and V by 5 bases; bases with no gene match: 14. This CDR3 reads CASSPAPGTGWHGNTIYF. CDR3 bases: TGTGCCAGCAGCCCTGCACCCGGGACAGGGTGGCATGGAAACACCATATATTTT.

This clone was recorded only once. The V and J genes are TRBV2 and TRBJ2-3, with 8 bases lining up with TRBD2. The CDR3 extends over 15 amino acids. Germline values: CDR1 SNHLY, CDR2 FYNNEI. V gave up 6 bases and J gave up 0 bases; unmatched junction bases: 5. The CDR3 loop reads CASRVASGSTDTQYF. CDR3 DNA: TGTGCCAGCAGAGTGGCTAGCGGGAGCACAGATACGCAGTATTTT.

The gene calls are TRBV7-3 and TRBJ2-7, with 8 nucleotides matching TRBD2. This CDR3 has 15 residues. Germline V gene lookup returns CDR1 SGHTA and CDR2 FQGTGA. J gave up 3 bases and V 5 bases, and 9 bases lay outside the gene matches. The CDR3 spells CASSASGGPLYEQYF. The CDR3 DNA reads TGTGCCAGCAGCGCCAGCGGGGGTCCCCTCTACGAGCAGTACTTC.

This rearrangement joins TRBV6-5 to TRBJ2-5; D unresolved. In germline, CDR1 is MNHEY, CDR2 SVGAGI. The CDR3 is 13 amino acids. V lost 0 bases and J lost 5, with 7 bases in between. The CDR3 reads CASSYSMWETQYF. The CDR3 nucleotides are TGTGCCAGCAGTTACTCGATGTGGGAGACCCAGTACTTC.

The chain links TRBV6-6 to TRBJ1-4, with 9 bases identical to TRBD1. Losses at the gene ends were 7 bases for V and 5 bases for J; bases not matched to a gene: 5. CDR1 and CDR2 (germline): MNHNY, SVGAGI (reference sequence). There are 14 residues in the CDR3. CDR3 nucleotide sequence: TGTGCCAGCACCATCGACAGGGGGAATGAAAAACTGTTTTTT. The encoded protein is CASTIDRGNEKLFF.

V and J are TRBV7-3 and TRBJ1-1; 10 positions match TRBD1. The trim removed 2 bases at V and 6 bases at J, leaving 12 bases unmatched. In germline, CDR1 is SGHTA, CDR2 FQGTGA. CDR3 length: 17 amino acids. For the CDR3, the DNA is TGTGCCAGCAGCTTAGGGACAGGGGTGGACCAAACCGCTGAAGCTTTCTTT. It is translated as CASSLGTGVDQTAEAFF.

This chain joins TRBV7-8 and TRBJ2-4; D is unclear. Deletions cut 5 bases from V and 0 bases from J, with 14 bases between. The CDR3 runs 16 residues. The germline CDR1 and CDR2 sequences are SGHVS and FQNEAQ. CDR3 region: CASSPDPSLAKNIQYF. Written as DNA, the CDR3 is TGTGCCAGCAGCCCGGACCCGTCTCTAGCCAAAAACATTCAGTACTTC.